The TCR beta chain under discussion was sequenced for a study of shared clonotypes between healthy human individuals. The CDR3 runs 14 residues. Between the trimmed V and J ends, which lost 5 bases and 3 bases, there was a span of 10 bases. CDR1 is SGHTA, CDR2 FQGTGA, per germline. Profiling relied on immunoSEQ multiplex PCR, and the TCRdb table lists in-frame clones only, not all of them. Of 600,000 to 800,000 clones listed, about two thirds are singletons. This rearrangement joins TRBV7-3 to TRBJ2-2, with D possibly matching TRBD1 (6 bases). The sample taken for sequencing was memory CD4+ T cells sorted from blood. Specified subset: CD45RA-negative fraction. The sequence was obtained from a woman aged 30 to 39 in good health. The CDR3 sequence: CASSPQGHTGELFF. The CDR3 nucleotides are TGTGCCAGCAGCCCACAGGGACACACCGGGGAGCTGTTTTTT.